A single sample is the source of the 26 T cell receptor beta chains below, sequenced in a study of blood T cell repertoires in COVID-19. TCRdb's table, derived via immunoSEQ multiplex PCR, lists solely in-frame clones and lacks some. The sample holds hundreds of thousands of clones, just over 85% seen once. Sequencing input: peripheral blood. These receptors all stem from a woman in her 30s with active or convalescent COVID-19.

The CDR3 bases are TGTGCCAGCAGCTTAGACGGAGGAAACACCGGGGAGCTGTTTTTT. Translation: CASSLDGGNTGELFF. The genes are TRBV7-6 and TRBJ2-2; tentative D call: TRBD2 (5 bases). V was shortened by 1 base and J by 2 bases, with 8 bases between the two germline ends. Germline V gene sequence: CDR1 SGHVS, CDR2 FNYEAQ. The CDR3 spans 15 residues.

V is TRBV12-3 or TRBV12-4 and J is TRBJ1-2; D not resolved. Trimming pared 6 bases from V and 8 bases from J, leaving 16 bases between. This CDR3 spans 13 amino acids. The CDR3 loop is CASSSRLAGGYTF. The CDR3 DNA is TGTGCCAGCAGCTCCCGGCTCGCGGGGGGCTACACCTTC.

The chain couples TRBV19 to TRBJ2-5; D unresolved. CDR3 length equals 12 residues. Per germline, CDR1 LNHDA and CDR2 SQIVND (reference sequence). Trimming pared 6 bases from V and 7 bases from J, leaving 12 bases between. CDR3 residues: CASSVPGGTQYF. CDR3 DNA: TGTGCCAGTAGCGTCCCGGGTGGGACCCAGTACTTC. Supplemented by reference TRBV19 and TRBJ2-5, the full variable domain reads DGGITQSPKYLFRKEGQNVTLSCEQNLNHDAMYWYRQDPGQGLRLIYYSQIVNDFQKGDIAEGYSVSREKKESFPLTVTSAQKNPTAFYLCASSVPGGTQYFGPGTRLLVL.

The CDR3 protein is CASSQALAASTDTQYF. Here the CDR3 DNA reads TGCGCCAGCAGCCAAGCCCTAGCAGCTAGCACAGATACGCAGTATTTT. V and J are TRBV4-1 and TRBJ2-3, with TRBD2 as a possible D gene (5 bases). The CDR3 spans 16 residues. V lost 1 base and J lost 0, with 11 bases in between. Germline loops: CDR1 MGHRA, CDR2 YSYEKL.

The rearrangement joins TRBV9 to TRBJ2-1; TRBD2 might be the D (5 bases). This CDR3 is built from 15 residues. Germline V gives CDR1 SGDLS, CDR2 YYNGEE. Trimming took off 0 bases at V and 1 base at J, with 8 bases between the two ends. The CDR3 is CASSVDGDSYNEQFF. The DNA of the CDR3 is TGTGCCAGCAGCGTAGACGGGGATTCCTACAATGAGCAGTTCTTC. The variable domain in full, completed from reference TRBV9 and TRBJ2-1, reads DSGVTQTPKHLITATGQRVTLRCSPRSGDLSVYWYQQSLDQGLQFLIQYYNGEERAKGNILERFSAQQFPDLHSELNLSSLELGDSALYFCASSVDGDSYNEQFFGPGTRLTVL.

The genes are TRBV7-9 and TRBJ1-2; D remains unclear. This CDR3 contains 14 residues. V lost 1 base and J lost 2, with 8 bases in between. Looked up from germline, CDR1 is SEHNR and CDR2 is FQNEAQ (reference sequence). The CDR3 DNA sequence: TGTGCCAGCAGCTTAGGTGGAGGGAACTATGGCTACACCTTC. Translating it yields CASSLGGGNYGYTF.

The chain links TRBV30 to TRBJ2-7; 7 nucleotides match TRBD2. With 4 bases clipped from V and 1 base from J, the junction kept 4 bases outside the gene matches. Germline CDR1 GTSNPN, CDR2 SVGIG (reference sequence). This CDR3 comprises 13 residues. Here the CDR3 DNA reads TGTGCCTGGACTAGCGGATCTTCCTACGAGCAGTACTTC. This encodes CAWTSGSSYEQYF.

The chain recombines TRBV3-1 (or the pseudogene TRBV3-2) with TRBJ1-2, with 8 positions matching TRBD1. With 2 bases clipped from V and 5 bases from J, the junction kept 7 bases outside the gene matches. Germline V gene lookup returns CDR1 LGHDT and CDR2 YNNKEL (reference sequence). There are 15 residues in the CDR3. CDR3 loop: CASSQMTGESYGYTF. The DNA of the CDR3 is TGTGCCAGCAGCCAAATGACAGGGGAGTCATATGGCTACACCTTC.

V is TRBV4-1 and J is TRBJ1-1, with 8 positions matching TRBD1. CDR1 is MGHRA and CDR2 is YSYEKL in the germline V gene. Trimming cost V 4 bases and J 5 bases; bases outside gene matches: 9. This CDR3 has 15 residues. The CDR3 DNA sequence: TGCGCCAGCAGCCGCCAGGACAGGGTTGAGACTGAAGCTTTCTTT. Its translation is CASSRQDRVETEAFF.

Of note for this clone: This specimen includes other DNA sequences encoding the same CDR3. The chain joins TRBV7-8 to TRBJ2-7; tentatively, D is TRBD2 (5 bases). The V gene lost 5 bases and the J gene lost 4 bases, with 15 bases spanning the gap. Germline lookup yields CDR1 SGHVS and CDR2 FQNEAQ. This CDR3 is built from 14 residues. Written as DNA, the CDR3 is TGTGCCAGCAGCCTAGTAGCGAGTTCATACGAGCAGTACTTC. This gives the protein CASSLVASSYEQYF. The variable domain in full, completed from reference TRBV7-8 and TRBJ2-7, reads GAGVSQSPRYKVAKRGQDVALRCDPISGHVSLFWYQQALGQGPEFLTYFQNEAQLDKSGLPSDRFFAERPEGSVSTLKIQRTQQEDSAVYLCASSLVASSYEQYFGPGTRLTVT.

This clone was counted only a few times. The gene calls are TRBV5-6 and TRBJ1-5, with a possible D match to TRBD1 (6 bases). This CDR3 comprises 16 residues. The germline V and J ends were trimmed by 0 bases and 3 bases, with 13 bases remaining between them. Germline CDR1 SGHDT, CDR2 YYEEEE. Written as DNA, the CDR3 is TGTGCCAGCAGCTTGGAGTCAGACAGGTCCAATCAGCCCCAGCATTTT. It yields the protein CASSLESDRSNQPQHF.

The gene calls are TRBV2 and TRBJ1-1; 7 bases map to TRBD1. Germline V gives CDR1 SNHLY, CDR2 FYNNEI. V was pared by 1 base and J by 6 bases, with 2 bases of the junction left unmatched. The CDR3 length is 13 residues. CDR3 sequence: CASSEDRGAEAFF. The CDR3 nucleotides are TGTGCCAGCAGTGAAGACAGGGGTGCTGAAGCTTTCTTT.

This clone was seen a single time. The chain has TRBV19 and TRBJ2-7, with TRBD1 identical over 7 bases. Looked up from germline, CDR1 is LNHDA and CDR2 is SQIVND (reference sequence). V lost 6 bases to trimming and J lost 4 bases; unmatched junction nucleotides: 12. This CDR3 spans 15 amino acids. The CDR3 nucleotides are TGTGCCAGTAGGAACAACAGGGGCTTAGGGTACGAGCAGTACTTC. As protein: CASRNNRGLGYEQYF.

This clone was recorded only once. CDR3 sequence: CASSLTQGYYEQYF. The CDR3 nucleotides are TGTGCCAGCAGCTTAACGCAGGGTTACTACGAGCAGTACTTC. The rearrangement uses TRBV11-2 and TRBJ2-7, with a tentative D call TRBD1 (5 bases). This CDR3 region has 14 residues. Trimming took off 2 bases at V and 3 bases at J, with 11 bases between the two ends. In germline, CDR1 is SGHAT, CDR2 FQNNGV.

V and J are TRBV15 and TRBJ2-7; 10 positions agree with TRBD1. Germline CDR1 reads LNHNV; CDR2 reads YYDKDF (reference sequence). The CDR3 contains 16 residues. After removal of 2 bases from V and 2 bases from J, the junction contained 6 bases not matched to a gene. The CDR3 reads CATSRKRTGGAYEQYF. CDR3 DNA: TGTGCCACCAGCAGAAAGAGGACAGGGGGGGCCTACGAGCAGTACTTC.

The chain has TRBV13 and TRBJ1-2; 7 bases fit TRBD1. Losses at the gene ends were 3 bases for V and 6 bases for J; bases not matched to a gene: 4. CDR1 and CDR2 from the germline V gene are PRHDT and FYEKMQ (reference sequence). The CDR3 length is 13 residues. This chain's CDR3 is CASSFPQGDGYTF. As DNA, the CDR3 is TGTGCCAGCAGCTTCCCCCAGGGGGATGGCTACACCTTC.

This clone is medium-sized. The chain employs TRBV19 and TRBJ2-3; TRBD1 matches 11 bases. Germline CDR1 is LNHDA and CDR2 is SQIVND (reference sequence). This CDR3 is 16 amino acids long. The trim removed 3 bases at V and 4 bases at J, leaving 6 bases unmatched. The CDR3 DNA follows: TGTGCCAGTAGTATCACGCGGGGACAGGGGGCAGATACGCAGTATTTT. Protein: CASSITRGQGADTQYF.

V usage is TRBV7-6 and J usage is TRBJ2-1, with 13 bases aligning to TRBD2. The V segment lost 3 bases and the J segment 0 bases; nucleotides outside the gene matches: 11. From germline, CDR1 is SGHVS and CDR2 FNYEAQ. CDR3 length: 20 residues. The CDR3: CASSFKLAGGRLSSYNEQFF. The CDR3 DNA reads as TGTGCCAGCAGCTTCAAACTAGCGGGGGGGCGTTTGAGCTCCTACAATGAGCAGTTCTTC.

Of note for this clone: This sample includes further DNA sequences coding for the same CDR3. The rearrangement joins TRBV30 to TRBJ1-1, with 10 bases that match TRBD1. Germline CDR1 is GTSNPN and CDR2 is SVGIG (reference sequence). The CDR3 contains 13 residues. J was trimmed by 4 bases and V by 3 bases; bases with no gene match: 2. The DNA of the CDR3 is TGTGCCTGGAGCGGACAGGGGGGCACTGAAGCTTTCTTT. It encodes CAWSGQGGTEAFF.

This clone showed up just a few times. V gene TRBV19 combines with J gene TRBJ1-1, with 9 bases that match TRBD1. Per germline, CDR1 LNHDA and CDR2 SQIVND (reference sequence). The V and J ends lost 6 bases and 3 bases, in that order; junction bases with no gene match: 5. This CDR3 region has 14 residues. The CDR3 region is CASSAQGAHTEAFF. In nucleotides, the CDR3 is TGTGCCAGTAGCGCACAGGGGGCGCACACTGAAGCTTTCTTT. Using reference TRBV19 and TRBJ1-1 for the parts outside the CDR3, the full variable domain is DGGITQSPKYLFRKEGQNVTLSCEQNLNHDAMYWYRQDPGQGLRLIYYSQIVNDFQKGDIAEGYSVSREKKESFPLTVTSAQKNPTAFYLCASSAQGAHTEAFFGQGTRLTVV.

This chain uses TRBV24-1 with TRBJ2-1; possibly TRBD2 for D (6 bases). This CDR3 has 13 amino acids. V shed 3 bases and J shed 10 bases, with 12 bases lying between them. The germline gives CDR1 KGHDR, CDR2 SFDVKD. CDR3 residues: CATSDGGEREQFF. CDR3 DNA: TGTGCCACCAGTGATGGAGGGGAGCGCGAGCAGTTCTTC.

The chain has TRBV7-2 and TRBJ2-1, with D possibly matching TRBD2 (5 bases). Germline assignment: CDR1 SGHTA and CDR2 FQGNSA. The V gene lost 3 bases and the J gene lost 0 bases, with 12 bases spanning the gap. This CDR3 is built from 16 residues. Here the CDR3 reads CASSFGGESSYNEQFF. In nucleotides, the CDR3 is TGTGCCAGCAGCTTTGGTGGGGAGAGCTCCTACAATGAGCAGTTCTTC.

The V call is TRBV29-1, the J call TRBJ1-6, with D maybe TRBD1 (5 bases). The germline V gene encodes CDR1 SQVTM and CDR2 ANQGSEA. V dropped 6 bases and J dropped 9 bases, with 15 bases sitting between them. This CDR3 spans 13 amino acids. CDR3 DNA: TGCAGCGTCGGTGACAGCACGAGTTCACCCCTCCACTTT. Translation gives CSVGDSTSSPLHF.

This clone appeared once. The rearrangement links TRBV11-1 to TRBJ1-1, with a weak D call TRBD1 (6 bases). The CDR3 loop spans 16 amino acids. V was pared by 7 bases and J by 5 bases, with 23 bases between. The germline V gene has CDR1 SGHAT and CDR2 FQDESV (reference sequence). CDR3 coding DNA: TGTGCCAGCACCCCCCGCGGGAGGGGGGGTGGGACTGAAGCTTTCTTT. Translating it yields CASTPRGRGGGTEAFF.

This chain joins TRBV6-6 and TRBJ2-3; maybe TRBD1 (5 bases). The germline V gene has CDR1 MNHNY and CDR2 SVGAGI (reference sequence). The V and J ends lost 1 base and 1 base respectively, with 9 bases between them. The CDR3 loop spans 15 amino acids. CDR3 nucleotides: TGTGCCAGCAGTTACTGGGAAGGGGGCACAGATACGCAGTATTTT. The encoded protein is CASSYWEGGTDTQYF.

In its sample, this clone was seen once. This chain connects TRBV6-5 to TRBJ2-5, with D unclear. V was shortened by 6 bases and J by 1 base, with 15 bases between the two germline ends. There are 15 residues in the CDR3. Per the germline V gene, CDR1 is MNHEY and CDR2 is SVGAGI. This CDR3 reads CASSRDITPQETQYF. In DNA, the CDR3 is TGTGCCAGCAGCCGCGACATTACGCCCCAAGAGACCCAGTACTTC.